Each of the 26 T cell receptor beta chains below was sequenced from the same sample in a study of B cell selection in AIRE deficiency. Using immunoSEQ multiplex PCR, the repertoire was profiled, and TCRdb retains in-frame clones only, with some absent. The profile shows about 21,000 clones, roughly 97% of them singletons. The sorted conventional CD4 T cells were gated as CD4+CD127+. Sequencing was carried out using conventional CD4+ T cells sorted from PBMCs. Receptors originate from a human donor with AIRE deficiency.

The V and J genes are TRBV5-6 and TRBJ2-3; D not certain. Trimming stripped 4 bases from V and 6 bases from J, with 9 bases between. The CDR3 has 12 amino acids. Germline V gene data show CDR1 as SGHDT and CDR2 as YYEEEE. The CDR3 nucleotides read TGTGCCAGCAGCCGCGGACCGGATACGCAGTATTTT. Translating it yields CASSRGPDTQYF.

In this sample, this clone turned up once. This chain uses TRBV7-2 with TRBJ2-7; the match to TRBD2 covers 7 bases. The V gene end was trimmed by 1 base and the J gene end by 5 bases; junction bases not matched to a gene: 11. Germline V lookup: CDR1 SGHTA, CDR2 FQGNSA. The CDR3 loop spans 16 amino acids. The CDR3 sequence is CASSLGPAGMVNEQYF. The CDR3 nucleotides are TGTGCCAGCAGCTTAGGACCAGCGGGGATGGTAAACGAGCAGTACTTC.

The chain has TRBV5-1 and TRBJ1-2, with D possibly matching TRBD1 (5 bases). Germline values: CDR1 SGHRS, CDR2 YFSETQ. This CDR3 spans 14 amino acids. V lost 0 bases to trimming and J lost 4 bases, with 10 bases between them. The CDR3 region is CASSLDSGPYGYTF. The CDR3 coding sequence is TGCGCCAGCAGCTTGGATTCGGGGCCCTATGGCTACACCTTC.

The CDR3, as DNA: TGTGCCAGCACGGCCTTTTACACCGGGGAGCTGTTTTTT. Protein sequence: CASTAFYTGELFF. The chain employs TRBV25-1 and TRBJ2-2, with unresolved D. Trimming stripped 7 bases from V and 3 bases from J, with 9 bases between. The CDR3 has 13 amino acids. Per germline, CDR1 MGHDK and CDR2 SYGVNS. The complete variable domain, with remaining parts taken from reference TRBV25-1 and TRBJ2-2, reads EADIYQTPRYLVIGTGKKITLECSQTMGHDKMYWYQQDPGMELHLIHYSYGVNSTEKGDLSSESTVSRIRTEHFPLTLESARPSHTSQYLCASTAFYTGELFFGEGSRLTVL.

This chain joins TRBV5-4 and TRBJ2-2, with a possible D match to TRBD2 (5 bases). The CDR3 totals 17 residues. Germline lookup yields CDR1 SGHNT and CDR2 YYREEE (reference sequence). V gave up 2 bases and J gave up 0 bases, with 14 bases separating them. CDR3 sequence: CASSLVPAGSNTGELFF. CDR3 DNA: TGTGCCAGCAGCTTAGTTCCGGCGGGCTCGAACACCGGGGAGCTGTTTTTT.

The genes are TRBV30 and TRBJ1-6; D is undetermined. V dropped 6 bases and J dropped 8 bases, with 14 bases sitting between them. There are 13 residues in the CDR3. Germline V gene lookup returns CDR1 GTSNPN and CDR2 SVGIG (reference sequence). The CDR3 protein is CACSKGRDSPLHF. The DNA for the CDR3 is TGTGCCTGCTCCAAGGGCCGGGATTCACCCCTCCACTTT.

The rearrangement uses TRBV23-1 and TRBJ1-3, with D possibly TRBD1 on 5 matching bases. TRBV23-1 is filed as an ORF, its function uncertain. This CDR3 has 14 amino acids. V lost 9 bases and J lost 1, with 13 bases in between. The CDR3 reads CARTGEGSGNTIYF. The DNA of the CDR3 is TGCGCCAGGACGGGGGAGGGTTCTGGAAACACCATATATTTT.

This clone came up once. The rearrangement uses TRBV7-2 and TRBJ2-5; a weak D match, TRBD1 (6 bases). Deletions cut 5 bases from V and 2 bases from J, with 15 bases between. Looked up from germline, CDR1 is SGHTA and CDR2 is FQGNSA. This CDR3 is 15 amino acids long. The CDR3 DNA reads as TGTGCCAGCAGCAACAAAAGGGGGTGGCAAGAGACCCAGTACTTC. Translating gives CASSNKRGWQETQYF.

The chain combines TRBV5-1 with TRBJ2-3, with D hard to call. V lost 0 bases to trimming and J lost 4 bases, with 0 bases between them. CDR1 and CDR2 from the germline V gene are SGHRS and YFSETQ. The CDR3 spans 11 residues. The chain's CDR3 is CASSLADTQYF. CDR3 in DNA: TGCGCCAGCAGCTTGGCAGATACGCAGTATTTT.

The chain employs TRBV28 and TRBJ1-2; TRBD1 matches 10 bases. J was trimmed by 8 bases and V by 3 bases; bases with no gene match: 3. This CDR3 has 13 amino acids. CDR1 and CDR2 from the germline V gene are MDHEN and SYDVKM. CDR3 in amino acids: CASSFRQGAGYTF. The CDR3 DNA follows: TGTGCCAGCAGTTTCCGACAGGGGGCGGGCTACACCTTC.

This clone was observed a single time. J is TRBJ2-2 and V is TRBV11-3; either TRBD1 or TRBD2 may supply D (6 bases each). The V end lost 4 bases, the J end lost 1 base, and 13 bases lay between the germline ends. The CDR3 has 16 amino acids. Germline assignment: CDR1 SGHNT and CDR2 YENEEA. The CDR3 DNA reads as TGTGCCAGCAGCTGGGCGGGACAAGGGAACACCGGGGAGCTGTTTTTT. Protein product: CASSWAGQGNTGELFF.

The rearrangement joins TRBV19 to TRBJ1-1; TRBD1 might be the D (5 bases). The V and J ends lost 6 bases and 0 bases respectively, with 11 bases between them. The CDR3 is made up of 14 amino acids. The germline V gene has CDR1 LNHDA and CDR2 SQIVND (reference sequence). Here the CDR3 reads CASRGVRLNTEAFF. The CDR3 DNA sequence: TGTGCCAGTAGGGGGGTGAGGTTGAACACTGAAGCTTTCTTT.

This clone occurred once. The chain combines TRBV9 with TRBJ2-2, with 9 positions matching TRBD1. The CDR3 loop spans 14 amino acids. Losses at the gene ends were 3 bases for V and 5 bases for J; bases not matched to a gene: 2. CDR1 is SGDLS and CDR2 is YYNGEE in the germline V gene. CDR3 bases: TGTGCCAGCAGCGGGACAGGGGTAACCGGGGAGCTGTTTTTT. It translates to CASSGTGVTGELFF.

CDR3: CASSEDQFGEKLFF. Here the CDR3 DNA reads TGTGCCAGCAGTGAAGATCAGTTTGGTGAAAAACTGTTTTTT. The V gene is TRBV2, the J gene TRBJ1-4; D not resolved. Germline V CDR1 and CDR2: SNHLY, FYNNEI. The CDR3 is 14 residues long. Trimming took 1 base from V and 7 from J, leaving 10 bases between them.

This chain uses TRBV28 with TRBJ2-7; 7 nucleotides align to TRBD1. The CDR3 consists of 14 residues. CDR1 is MDHEN, CDR2 SYDVKM, per germline. Losses at the gene ends were 2 bases for V and 3 bases for J; bases not matched to a gene: 4. CDR3 sequence reads: CASSLPTGYYEQYF. The CDR3 DNA sequence: TGTGCCAGCAGTTTACCGACAGGGTACTACGAGCAGTACTTC.

CDR3 in DNA: TGTGCCAGCAGTTACACGCAGAAAGCCAAAAACATTCAGTACTTC. As protein: CASSYTQKAKNIQYF. The rearrangement joins TRBV6-5 to TRBJ2-4; D is ambiguous. CDR3 length: 15 amino acids. Trimming removed 2 bases at V and 0 bases at J, with 8 bases between. In germline, CDR1 is MNHEY, CDR2 SVGAGI.

This clone appeared a single time. V usage is TRBV10-3 and J usage is TRBJ1-2, with TRBD1 matching over 9 bases. In germline, CDR1 is ENHRY, CDR2 SYGVKD. After removal of 10 bases from V and 7 bases from J, the junction contained 16 bases not matched to a gene. The CDR3 runs 15 residues. The DNA for the CDR3 is TGTGCCACGACAACCGCCCCTTGGGACAGGGTTGGCTACACCTTC. Its translation is CATTTAPWDRVGYTF.

V usage is TRBV7-2 and J usage is TRBJ1-5, with D tentatively TRBD1 (5 bases). The CDR3 contains 15 residues. Germline assignment: CDR1 SGHTA and CDR2 FQGNSA. V was cut by 1 base and J by 7 bases, with 14 bases left in between. CDR3 sequence: CASSLVFGGEQPQHF. CDR3 nucleotide sequence: TGTGCCAGCAGCTTAGTTTTTGGGGGAGAGCAGCCCCAGCATTTT.

The rearrangement uses TRBV28 and TRBJ2-4, with D unclear. Trimming left V 7 bases short and J 0 bases short, with 13 bases between. Germline V gene data show CDR1 as MDHEN and CDR2 as SYDVKM. The CDR3 loop spans 15 amino acids. The chain's CDR3 is CASIGWDPAKNIQYF. CDR3 in DNA: TGTGCCAGCATCGGGTGGGATCCAGCCAAAAACATTCAGTACTTC. The whole variable domain, filled in from reference TRBV28 and TRBJ2-4, reads DVKVTQSSRYLVKRTGEKVFLECVQDMDHENMFWYRQDPGLGLRLIYFSYDVKMKEKGDIPEGYSVSREKKERFSLILESASTNQTSMYLCASIGWDPAKNIQYFGAGTRLSVL.

The chain joins TRBV6-1 to TRBJ1-5, with 8 bases identical to TRBD1. This CDR3 spans 16 amino acids. CDR1 and CDR2 (germline): MNHNS, SASEGT. V was clipped by 4 bases and J by 1 base; unmatched bases: 6. This chain's CDR3 is CASSGTGIVSNQPQHF. The CDR3, as DNA: TGTGCCAGCAGTGGGACAGGGATAGTAAGCAATCAGCCCCAGCATTTT.

The V gene is TRBV2, the J gene TRBJ1-1; D possibly corresponds to TRBD1 (5 bases). Trimming took 5 bases from V and 4 from J, leaving 14 bases between them. The germline CDR1 and CDR2 sequences are SNHLY and FYNNEI. The CDR3 covers 14 residues. In nucleotides, the CDR3 is TGTGCCAGCAGTTTACGGGGCGGGGGCACTGAAGCTTTCTTT. Translating it yields CASSLRGGGTEAFF.

The chain uses TRBV5-1 and TRBJ2-5; D unclear. Looked up from germline, CDR1 is SGHRS and CDR2 is YFSETQ. The CDR3 extends over 13 amino acids. Trimming removed 4 bases from V and 2 bases from J, with 9 bases in between. This CDR3 reads CASSTDGQETQYF. CDR3 bases: TGCGCCAGCAGCACCGACGGACAAGAGACCCAGTACTTC.

This clone was seen just once. The rearrangement joins TRBV27 to TRBJ2-1, with TRBD2 matching 13 bases. With 2 bases clipped from V and 6 bases from J, the junction kept 7 bases outside the gene matches. This CDR3 spans 17 amino acids. CDR1 MNHEY and CDR2 SMNVEV come from the germline V gene (reference sequence). The DNA of the CDR3 is TGTGCCAGCAGTTTAACGGGACTAGCGGGAAAGGGCAATGAGCAGTTCTTC. Protein: CASSLTGLAGKGNEQFF.

V usage is TRBV6-5 and J usage is TRBJ2-5; 9 nucleotides align to TRBD1. V was pared by 5 bases and J by 3 bases, with 7 bases of the junction left unmatched. In germline, CDR1 is MNHEY, CDR2 SVGAGI. The CDR3 runs to 15 residues. CDR3 residues: CASSRGTGYEETQYF. In DNA form, the CDR3 reads TGTGCCAGCAGTCGGGGGACAGGGTACGAAGAGACCCAGTACTTC.

In nucleotides, the CDR3 is TGTGCCAGCAGCTTAGCGGGCACTACCTACGAGCAGTACTTC. Translation gives CASSLAGTTYEQYF. The gene calls are TRBV7-6 and TRBJ2-7; D is ambiguous. The CDR3 sequence is 14 residues long. V was pared by 0 bases and J by 2 bases, with 8 bases between. CDR1 and CDR2 (germline): SGHVS, FNYEAQ.

V and J are TRBV5-4 and TRBJ1-2; no clear D. The V and J ends lost 1 base and 2 bases respectively, with 6 bases between them. CDR1 and CDR2 (germline): SGHNT, YYREEE (reference sequence). This CDR3 is built from 13 residues. CDR3 DNA sequence: TGTGCCAGCAGCTTGATGGGGAACTATGGCTACACCTTC. Translation: CASSLMGNYGYTF. Drawing the rest from reference TRBV5-4 and TRBJ1-2, the complete variable domain is ETGVTQSPTHLIKTRGQQVTLRCSSQSGHNTVSWYQQALGQGPQFIFQYYREEENGRGNFPPRFSGLQFPNYSSELNVNALELDDSALYLCASSLMGNYGYTFGSGTRLTVV.